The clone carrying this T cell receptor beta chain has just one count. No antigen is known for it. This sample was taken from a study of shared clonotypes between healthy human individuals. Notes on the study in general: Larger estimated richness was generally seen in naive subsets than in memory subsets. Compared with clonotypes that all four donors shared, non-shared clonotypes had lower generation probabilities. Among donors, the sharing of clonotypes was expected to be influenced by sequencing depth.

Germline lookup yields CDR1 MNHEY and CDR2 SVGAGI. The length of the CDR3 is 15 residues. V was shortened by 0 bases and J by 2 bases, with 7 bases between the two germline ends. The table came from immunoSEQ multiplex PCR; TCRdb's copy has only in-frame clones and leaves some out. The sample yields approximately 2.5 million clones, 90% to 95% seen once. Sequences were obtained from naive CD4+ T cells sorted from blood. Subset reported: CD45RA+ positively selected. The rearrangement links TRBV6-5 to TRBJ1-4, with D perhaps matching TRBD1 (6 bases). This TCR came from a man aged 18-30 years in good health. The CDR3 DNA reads TGTGCCAGCAGTTACTCGGGGGGCACTAATGAAAAACTGTTTTTT. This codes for CASSYSGGTNEKLFF.